What follows is one TCR beta chain and its context. This entry belongs to a study of T cell responses to AZD1222 COVID-19 vaccine. Generated by immunoSEQ multiplex PCR, the TCRdb table keeps only in-frame clones and is missing some. The sample has roughly 270,000 clones, roughly 93% seen once; the top ten hold 0.55%. Germline V gives CDR1 LNHDA, CDR2 SQIVND (reference sequence). The CDR3 consists of 15 residues. The V segment lost 1 base and the J segment 7 bases; nucleotides outside the gene matches: 6. The sample was peripheral blood, taken 28 days after the second AZD1222 dose. This clonotype originated in an adult who received the AZD1222 COVID-19 vaccine. This rearrangement joins TRBV19 to TRBJ2-1; 8 bases are shared with TRBD2. Here the CDR3 DNA reads TGTGCCAGTAGTATAGCGGGGGGGCCTTTAAATGAGCAGTTCTTC. Translating gives CASSIAGGPLNEQFF.